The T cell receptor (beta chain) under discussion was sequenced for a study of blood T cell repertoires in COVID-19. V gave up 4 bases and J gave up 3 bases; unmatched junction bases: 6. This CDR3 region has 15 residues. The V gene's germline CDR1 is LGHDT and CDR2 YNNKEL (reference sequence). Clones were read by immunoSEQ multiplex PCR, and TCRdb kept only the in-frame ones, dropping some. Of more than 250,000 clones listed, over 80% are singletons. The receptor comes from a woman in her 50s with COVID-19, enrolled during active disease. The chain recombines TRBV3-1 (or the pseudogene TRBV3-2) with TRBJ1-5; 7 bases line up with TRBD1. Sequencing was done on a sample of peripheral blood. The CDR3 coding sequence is TGTGCCAGCAGCCTCGGGACAGTGTCCAATCAGCCCCAGCATTTT. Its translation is CASSLGTVSNQPQHF.